This TCR beta chain was identified in a study of neoadjuvant nivolumab and ipilimumab in lung cancer. Comment on this clone: Its antigen is currently unknown.

Trimming removed 6 bases at V and 1 base at J, with 9 bases between. This CDR3 is built from 12 residues. Germline CDR1 is SQVTM and CDR2 is ANQGSEA. Measured with immunoSEQ multiplex PCR; TCRdb has only the in-frame clones, and not every one. The sample has approximately 15,000 clones; roughly 70% are singletons. Regarding the study as a whole: Resected tumors had greater TCR richness and clonality than uninvolved lung.

This clonotype was sampled from an adult with non-small cell lung cancer. The starting material was peripheral blood, obtained after neoadjuvant nivolumab, alone or with ipilimumab, at or shortly before surgery. The V call is TRBV29-1, the J call TRBJ1-2; D is ambiguous. The CDR3 reads CSVWTDNYGYTF. CDR3 nucleotide sequence: TGCAGCGTATGGACGGATAACTATGGCTACACCTTC.